The next 2 T cell receptor beta chains were all read from a single sample in a study of T cell responses to AZD1222 COVID-19 vaccine (dated by TCRdb to the early 2020s). The library was built by means of the immunoSEQ multiplex PCR assay. TCRdb provides this immuneACCESS table in a form limited to in-frame rearrangements. Some clones are lacking; in checked studies, under half of them reflect an unresolved V gene, and why the rest are absent is not known. This sample gives some 140,000 clones in total; approximately 90% of them show up just once. Clones ranked in the top ten supply around 2.8% of the sample. The label giving this sample's time point can be read as: baseline before first vaccination. The sequences come from peripheral blood, collected on day 0 of AZD1222 vaccination. The receptors stem from an adult in good health.

V gene TRBV5-5 combines with J gene TRBJ1-2; D not resolved. The CDR3 loop spans 15 amino acids. Per germline, CDR1 SGHKS and CDR2 YYEKEE (reference sequence). Trimming shortened V by 1 base and J by 0 bases, and 10 bases separated the two germline ends. The chain's CDR3 is CASSLRHTTNYGYTF. CDR3 nucleotides: TGTGCCAGCAGCTTGAGGCACACAACTAACTATGGCTACACCTTC.

The V call is TRBV11-3, the J call TRBJ1-3; no firm D call. This CDR3 comprises 14 residues. Per the germline V gene, CDR1 is SGHNT and CDR2 is YENEEA. Trimming cost V 0 bases and J 0 bases, with 3 bases left between them. CDR3 amino acids: CASSLDRSGNTIYF. The CDR3 DNA reads TGTGCCAGCAGCTTAGATCGCTCTGGAAACACCATATATTTT.